The sequence of this T cell receptor beta chain was determined in a study of blood T cell repertoires in COVID-19 (dated by TCRdb to about 2020). Background for the entire study: Collaborator samples came from the United States, Italy and Spain and covered acute and convalescent phases of COVID-19. The material from the prospective study consisted of cDNA or gDNA derived from T cells, B-cell-depleted T cells, or PBMCs. Deeply sampled blood TCRbeta repertoires from subjects exposed to, actively infected with, or recovered from COVID-19 were included in the dataset. The repertoires were released in a freely available public database intended as a resource for research on the immune response to SARS-CoV-2. Samples were obtained from the ongoing ImmuneRACE study (first 160 participants) and from 950 to 1,500 subjects provided by 6 global collaborators. The sample metadata nearly always contained a de-identified subject ID, COVID-19 status, age in years and sex. Where HLA class I and class II types were available, the types were taken from metadata supplied by the sample provider, not from assay-based typing. The full study reports these points: The amount of clinical and demographic metadata varied by source and participant and was provided uncurated.

TCRbeta CDR3 regions were amplified from genomic DNA using the immunoSEQ Assay, a bias-controlled multiplex PCR. Under the source paper's analysis protocol: Within the assay, amplification of reference gene primers was used to estimate how many nucleated cells each sample contained. To quantify the absolute abundance of each unique TCRbeta CDR3 rearrangement, sequence reads were collapsed and filtered. For each sample, productive Simpson clonality was calculated as the square root of Simpson's diversity index over productive rearrangements. TCRdb holds this immuneACCESS table with in-frame rearrangements only. Some clones are missing; in checked studies, unresolved V genes explain under half, and the rest has no known cause. V and J calls and clone size are given by that table; D and trimming were obtained from the DNA. Within this sample are around 62,000 clones, with over 85% of them counted one time only. The ten biggest clones cover about 3% of the sample.

Collaborating institutions collected whole blood in K2EDTA tubes following their own protocols. For TCRbeta analysis, collaborator samples were shipped as frozen whole blood, as isolated PBMCs, or as DNA extracted from either sample type. As regards this clone: Its cognate antigen has yet to be identified. The input lacks base qualities; no much larger clone sits a single base away.

Sample: peripheral blood. This sequence originates from a man between 70 and 80 years old with active COVID-19.

CDR3 protein: CSAFTGVEAFF. The nucleotides read TGCAGTGCCTTCACAGGGGTTGAAGCTTTCTTT. Recombination linked TRBV20-1 to TRBJ1-1; a stretch of 7 junction bases matches TRBD1. Reading from cysteine to phenylalanine, the CDR3 counts 11 amino acids. Just CDR3 DNA is preserved here, 33 bases in frame from base 1. Here V drops 6 bases and J drops 7 bases, and the junction holds 5 bases not matched to any gene. Via the germline V gene (reference sequence), CDR1 is DFQATT and CDR2 SNEGSKA.